Each of the 24 T cell receptor beta chains below was sequenced from the same sample in a study of cytomegalovirus exposure and HLA in healthy donors. The PCR ran on 60 Vbeta and 13 Jbeta primers. Sequencing used immunoSEQ multiplex PCR; TCRdb keeps in-frame clones, though not all of them. The table shows 100,000 or so clones, with around 79% occurring only once. The sequenced sample was PBMCs. These TCRs come from a male donor in good health and CMV-seropositive.

The CDR3: CASSHPGRSDTQYF. In nucleotides, the CDR3 is TGTGCCAGCAGCCACCCAGGCCGGTCAGATACGCAGTATTTT. The J gene is TRBJ2-3, the V gene TRBV4-2, with D uncertain. The ends were cut back, 3 bases at V and 4 bases at J, with 11 bases in the middle. Germline V gene sequence: CDR1 LGHNA, CDR2 YNFKEQ. The CDR3 is 14 amino acids.

This clone was detected a few times. The chain is built from TRBV7-2 and TRBJ1-5, with a tentative D call TRBD1 (6 bases). In germline, CDR1 is SGHTA, CDR2 FQGNSA. The CDR3 runs to 13 residues. V was clipped by 5 bases and J by 4 bases, with 9 bases between them. For the CDR3, the DNA is TGTGCCAGCAGCGTGGACAGTAATCAGCCCCAGCATTTT. This gives the protein CASSVDSNQPQHF.

V usage is TRBV4-2 and J usage is TRBJ2-7; 7 bases are a match to TRBD2. The CDR3 runs 16 residues. The junction had 11 bases not matched to a gene; V was cut back by 0 bases and J by 6 bases. Germline V gene lookup returns CDR1 LGHNA and CDR2 YNFKEQ. CDR3 DNA: TGTGCCAGCAGCCAAGATGGTGGGCGGGGACTACGCGAGCAGTACTTC. It translates to CASSQDGGRGLREQYF.

The chain couples TRBV15 to TRBJ1-6; 7 bases fit TRBD1. There are 13 residues in the CDR3. Germline lookup yields CDR1 LNHNV and CDR2 YYDKDF (reference sequence). J was trimmed by 8 bases and V by 2 bases; bases with no gene match: 0. CDR3 protein: CATSRTGDSPLHF. CDR3 sequence (DNA): TGTGCCACCAGCAGAACAGGGGATTCACCCCTCCACTTT.

This chain connects TRBV28 to TRBJ1-5, with a possible D match to TRBD1 (5 bases). This CDR3 has 15 residues. Trimming cost V 5 bases and J 4 bases, with 15 bases left between them. Per germline, CDR1 MDHEN and CDR2 SYDVKM. In DNA, the CDR3 is TGTGCCAGCAGTCGACAGACGCTATTAAATCAGCCCCAGCATTTT. Its translation: CASSRQTLLNQPQHF. Using reference TRBV28 and TRBJ1-5 for the parts outside the CDR3, the full variable domain is DVKVTQSSRYLVKRTGEKVFLECVQDMDHENMFWYRQDPGLGLRLIYFSYDVKMKEKGDIPEGYSVSREKKERFSLILESASTNQTSMYLCASSRQTLLNQPQHFGDGTRLSIL.

The rearrangement links TRBV7-2 to TRBJ2-4, with TRBD2 matching over 11 bases. The germline gives CDR1 SGHTA, CDR2 FQGNSA. J lost 6 bases, V lost 5 bases, and 9 bases had no gene match. This CDR3 is built from 16 residues. CDR3 residues: CASSPPTSGVANIQYF. DNA for the CDR3: TGTGCCAGCAGCCCGCCGACTAGCGGGGTTGCAAACATTCAGTACTTC.

V gene TRBV6-6 combines with J gene TRBJ1-1; D not certain. Trimming removed 7 bases from V and 0 bases from J, with 6 bases in between. CDR1 is MNHNY and CDR2 is SVGAGI in the germline V gene (reference sequence). The CDR3 extends over 12 amino acids. The CDR3 is CASKAMNTEAFF. The CDR3 DNA reads TGTGCCAGCAAAGCAATGAACACTGAAGCTTTCTTT.

This clone showed up just a few times. The chain links TRBV19 to TRBJ2-6; 12 bases are shared with TRBD1. Germline values: CDR1 LNHDA, CDR2 SQIVND (reference sequence). The ends lost 7 bases at V and 4 bases at J; junction bases unmatched: 8. The CDR3 extends over 17 amino acids. CDR3 nucleotide sequence: TGTGCCAGTACTGCCCGGGACAGGGGGCGAGGGGCCAACGTCCTGACTTTC. Amino acid sequence: CASTARDRGRGANVLTF.

This clone was counted a few times. The chain carries TRBV2 and TRBJ1-5, with TRBD1 as a possible D gene (5 bases). CDR1 is SNHLY, CDR2 FYNNEI, per germline. V was pared by 6 bases and J by 0 bases, with 15 bases between. The CDR3 contains 16 residues. CDR3 nucleotide sequence: TGTGCCAGCAGGGGGGGGATATGGAATAGCAATCAGCCCCAGCATTTT. Its translation: CASRGGIWNSNQPQHF.

The chain links TRBV30 to TRBJ1-4; D gene uncertain. CDR3 size: 15 residues. The ends were cut back, 0 bases at V and 10 bases at J, with 18 bases in the middle. Germline V CDR1 and CDR2: GTSNPN, SVGIG (reference sequence). The CDR3 loop is CAWSVPTAPIGKLFF. The CDR3 DNA follows: TGTGCCTGGAGTGTTCCGACTGCCCCAATTGGAAAACTGTTTTTT.

The chain combines TRBV11-3 with TRBJ2-5; TRBD2 agrees at 8 bases. The CDR3 is 13 amino acids. Germline trimming cut 5 bases from V and 7 bases from J; bases unmatched to any gene: 6. The V gene's germline CDR1 is SGHNT and CDR2 YENEEA. This chain's CDR3 is CASSPGTRGTQYF. The DNA for the CDR3 is TGTGCCAGCAGCCCCGGGACTAGGGGGACCCAGTACTTC.

The rearrangement uses TRBV7-2 and TRBJ2-7; 7 bases are shared with TRBD2. The CDR3 extends over 16 amino acids. J gave up 1 base and V 2 bases, and 8 bases lay outside the gene matches. CDR1 and CDR2 from the germline V gene are SGHTA and FQGNSA. The CDR3 DNA reads as TGTGCCAGCAGCTTATTAGGGAGGGTGGAATCCTACGAGCAGTACTTC. Encoded protein: CASSLLGRVESYEQYF.

This clone was counted only a few times. V is TRBV4-2 and J is TRBJ2-7; 9 nucleotides line up with TRBD2. The CDR3 extends over 15 amino acids. The V and J ends lost 0 bases and 3 bases, in that order; junction bases with no gene match: 3. Per germline, CDR1 LGHNA and CDR2 YNFKEQ. The CDR3 DNA follows: TGTGCCAGCAGCCAAGAATGGCGGGGGGGCTACGAGCAGTACTTC. This encodes CASSQEWRGGYEQYF.

The chain links TRBV7-3 to TRBJ2-7; a possible D gene is TRBD1 (5 bases). The CDR3 covers 16 residues. Germline CDR1 SGHTA, CDR2 FQGTGA. Trimming took off 1 base at V and 2 bases at J, with 15 bases between the two ends. The CDR3 nucleotides are TGTGCCAGCAGCTTAAGTGGGGCCCTCCGCCCCTACGAGCAGTACTTC. Protein sequence: CASSLSGALRPYEQYF.

The chain couples TRBV18 to TRBJ2-1; TRBD1 matches 10 bases. V trimming: 3 bases; J trimming: 4 bases; junction bases outside the gene matches: 0. This CDR3 has 14 amino acids. The germline V gene has CDR1 KGHSH and CDR2 LQKENI. The CDR3 spells CASSPDRGYNEQFF. The CDR3 coding sequence is TGTGCCAGCTCACCGGACAGGGGGTACAATGAGCAGTTCTTC.

The chain couples TRBV19 to TRBJ1-5; D is unresolved. CDR3 length: 13 amino acids. Germline CDR1 LNHDA, CDR2 SQIVND (reference sequence). Trimming took 1 base from V and 4 from J, leaving 5 bases between them. This chain's CDR3 is CASSIAQNQPQHF. CDR3 coding DNA: TGTGCCAGTAGTATAGCCCAAAATCAGCCCCAGCATTTT. The variable domain in full, with the rest retrieved from reference TRBV19 and TRBJ1-5, is DGGITQSPKYLFRKEGQNVTLSCEQNLNHDAMYWYRQDPGQGLRLIYYSQIVNDFQKGDIAEGYSVSREKKESFPLTVTSAQKNPTAFYLCASSIAQNQPQHFGDGTRLSIL.

The rearrangement uses TRBV7-7 and TRBJ1-4; tentatively, D is TRBD1 (6 bases). The V gene lost 5 bases and the J gene lost 4 bases, with 14 bases spanning the gap. The CDR3 consists of 15 residues. Germline lookup yields CDR1 SSHAT and CDR2 FNYEAQ (reference sequence). CDR3 coding DNA: TGTGCCAGCAGCGCCGCTCGAGGGGGTAATGAAAAACTGTTTTTT. It is translated as CASSAARGGNEKLFF.

This chain joins TRBV19 and TRBJ2-7; tentatively, D is TRBD2 (6 bases). The germline gives CDR1 LNHDA, CDR2 SQIVND (reference sequence). The CDR3 is 14 residues long. V gave up 4 bases and J gave up 6 bases, with 16 bases separating them. CDR3 coding DNA: TGTGCCAGTAGTAAGACCGCCATGGGGGGCGAGCAGTACTTC. Its translation: CASSKTAMGGEQYF.

This chain links TRBV30 with TRBJ2-1; TRBD2 agrees at 8 bases. The CDR3 sequence is 20 residues long. CDR1 is GTSNPN, CDR2 SVGIG, per germline (reference sequence). V dropped 3 bases and J dropped 1; count of bases not matched to a gene: 20. CDR3 in DNA: TGTGCCTGGAGGGGGTCGGGGGGGGGCCCAAGGACAGTTTCCTACAATGAGCAGTTCTTC. Its translation is CAWRGSGGGPRTVSYNEQFF.

The V gene is TRBV30, the J gene TRBJ1-1; D unresolved. CDR3 length equals 13 residues. Germline V CDR1 and CDR2: GTSNPN, SVGIG (reference sequence). Trimming took 7 bases from V and 0 from J, leaving 12 bases between them. Here the CDR3 DNA reads TGTGCCTCCGGACTAGGAATGAACACTGAAGCTTTCTTT. It encodes CASGLGMNTEAFF.

The J gene is TRBJ2-2, the V gene TRBV19, with D possibly being TRBD1 (6 bases). Germline V gives CDR1 LNHDA, CDR2 SQIVND (reference sequence). There are 16 residues in the CDR3. Trimming shortened V by 7 bases and J by 5 bases, and 20 bases separated the two germline ends. The CDR3 DNA reads as TGTGCCAGTACCCCCTCGGGGAAGAGGGGGACCGGGGAGCTGTTTTTT. Its translation is CASTPSGKRGTGELFF.

The rearrangement links TRBV30 to TRBJ1-6; 8 bases match TRBD1. The CDR3 spans 15 residues. Germline trimming cut 2 bases from V and 6 bases from J; bases unmatched to any gene: 6. Germline lookup yields CDR1 GTSNPN and CDR2 SVGIG (reference sequence). CDR3 DNA sequence: TGTGCCTGGAGTTTTGGACAGGGCGGTAATTCACCCCTCCACTTT. It codes for CAWSFGQGGNSPLHF.

This clone was seen a single time. The V and J genes are TRBV11-2 and TRBJ1-6; D uncertain. CDR1 is SGHAT and CDR2 is FQNNGV in the germline V gene. Trimming cost V 6 bases and J 10 bases, with 16 bases left between them. This CDR3 is built from 14 residues. CDR3 nucleotide sequence: TGTGCCAGCAGTCCCCCGGGGTTGTGGTCACCCCTCCACTTT. Encoded protein: CASSPPGLWSPLHF. Drawing the rest from reference TRBV11-2 and TRBJ1-6, the complete variable domain is EAGVAQSPRYKIIEKRQSVAFWCNPISGHATLYWYQQILGQGPKLLIQFQNNGVVDDSQLPKDRFSAERLKGVDSTLKIQPAKLEDSAVYLCASSPPGLWSPLHFGNGTRLTVT.

The V gene is TRBV5-4, the J gene TRBJ2-5; 7 nucleotides align to TRBD1. Looked up from germline, CDR1 is SGHNT and CDR2 is YYREEE (reference sequence). Trimming at V came to 4 bases and at J to 2 bases, leaving 5 bases not matched to a gene. The CDR3 loop spans 14 amino acids. The CDR3 bases are TGTGCCAGCAGCCGAGAACAGGGGCAAGAGACCCAGTACTTC. Translated: CASSREQGQETQYF.